This T cell receptor (beta chain) was observed in a study of CD8+CD57+ T cells in acquired aplastic anemia. The overall study: Across the sorted CD4+ and CD8+ cells, DNA amounts averaged about 3 ug. Overall study results and limits: The same twenty-nine CD8+ CDR3 sequences occurred in patients and in controls.

For sequencing, patients were chosen who had shown expansion of CD8+CD57+ cells by flow cytometry. A severe acquired aplastic anemia diagnosis applied to all patients. Therapy had not been given to patients before blood sampling. This clonotype was counted ten times or more. Its antigen is not known. Germline CDR1 ENHRY, CDR2 SYGVKD. The CDR3 is 13 amino acids. V was trimmed by 7 bases and J by 4 bases, leaving 14 bases between them. Using genomic DNA as the template, TCR beta VDJ and CDR3 profiling was carried out. One entry per CDR3 protein results from TCRdb running MiXCR on the reads. This table has 150,000 to 200,000 distinct CDR3 sequences, around 48% appearing once.

This receptor was obtained from a human donor with aplastic anemia. The sequencing input was sorted CD4+, CD8+, or CD8+CD57+ T cells (not recorded which) from PBMCs. The chain has TRBV10-3 and TRBJ2-7; a weak D match, TRBD2 (5 bases). The CDR3 reads CAITSDSEYEQYF. The DNA of the CDR3 is TGTGCCATCACCTCGGACTCAGAGTACGAGCAGTACTTC.